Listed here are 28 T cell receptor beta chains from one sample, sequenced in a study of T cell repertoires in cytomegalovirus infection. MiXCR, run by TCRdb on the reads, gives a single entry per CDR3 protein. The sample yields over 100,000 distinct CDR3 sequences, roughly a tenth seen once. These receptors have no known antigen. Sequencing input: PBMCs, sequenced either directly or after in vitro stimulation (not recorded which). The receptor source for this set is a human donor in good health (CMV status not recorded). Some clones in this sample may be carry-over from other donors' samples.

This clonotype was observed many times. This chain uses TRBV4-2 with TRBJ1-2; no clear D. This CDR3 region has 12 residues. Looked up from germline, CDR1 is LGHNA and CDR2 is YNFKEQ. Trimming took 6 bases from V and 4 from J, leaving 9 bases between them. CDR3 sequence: CASRSASYGYTF. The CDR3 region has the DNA TGTGCCAGCAGGTCGGCTAGCTATGGCTACACCTTC.

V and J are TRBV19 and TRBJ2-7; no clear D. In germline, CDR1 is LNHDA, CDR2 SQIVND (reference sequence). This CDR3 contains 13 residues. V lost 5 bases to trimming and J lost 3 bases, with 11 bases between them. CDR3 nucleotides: TGTGCCAGTAGTTTAGGGCTTCACTACGAGCAGTACGTC. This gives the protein CASSLGLHYEQYV.

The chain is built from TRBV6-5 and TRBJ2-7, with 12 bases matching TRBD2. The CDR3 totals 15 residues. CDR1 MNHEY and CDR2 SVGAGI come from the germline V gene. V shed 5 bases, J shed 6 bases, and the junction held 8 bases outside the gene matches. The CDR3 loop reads CASSPRTSGIPEQYF. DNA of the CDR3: TGTGCCAGCAGTCCCCGGACTAGCGGGATTCCCGAGCAGTACTTC.

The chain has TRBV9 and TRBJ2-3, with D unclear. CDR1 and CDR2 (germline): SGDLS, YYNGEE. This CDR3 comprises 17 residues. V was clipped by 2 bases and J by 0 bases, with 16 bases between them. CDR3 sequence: CASSVLPGTSSTDTQYF. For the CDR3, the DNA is TGTGCCAGCAGCGTCCTACCTGGCACTTCCAGCACAGATACGCAGTATTTT.

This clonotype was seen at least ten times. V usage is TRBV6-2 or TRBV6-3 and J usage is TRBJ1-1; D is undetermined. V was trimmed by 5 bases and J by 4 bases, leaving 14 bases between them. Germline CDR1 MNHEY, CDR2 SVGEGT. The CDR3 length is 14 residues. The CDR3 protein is CASSTLTGGTEAFF. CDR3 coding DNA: TGTGCCAGCAGTACGTTGACGGGAGGCACTGAAGCTTTCTTT.

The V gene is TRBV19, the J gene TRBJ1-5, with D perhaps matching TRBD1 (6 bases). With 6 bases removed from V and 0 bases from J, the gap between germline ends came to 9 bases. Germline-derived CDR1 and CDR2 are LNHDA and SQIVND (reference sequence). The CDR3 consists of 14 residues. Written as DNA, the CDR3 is TGTGCCAGTAGGGGGGCTTATAGCAATCAGCCCCAGCATTTT. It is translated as CASRGAYSNQPQHF.

The CDR3 DNA follows: TGCGCCAGCAGCCAAGATTGGGAGATTGCGAACACCGGGGAGCTGTTTTTT. This encodes CASSQDWEIANTGELFF. The rearrangement links TRBV4-1 to TRBJ2-2, with a tentative D call TRBD2 (5 bases). Germline CDR1 reads MGHRA; CDR2 reads YSYEKL. The V end lost 0 bases, the J end lost 0 bases, and 11 bases lay between the germline ends. The CDR3 extends over 17 amino acids.

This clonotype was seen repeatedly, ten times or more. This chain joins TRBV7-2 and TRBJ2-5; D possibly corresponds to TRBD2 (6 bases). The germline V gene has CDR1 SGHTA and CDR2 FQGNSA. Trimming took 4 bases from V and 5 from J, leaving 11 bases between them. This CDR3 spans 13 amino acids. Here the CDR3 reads CASSSTSYETQYF. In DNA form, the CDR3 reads TGTGCCAGCAGCTCGACTAGTTATGAGACCCAGTACTTC. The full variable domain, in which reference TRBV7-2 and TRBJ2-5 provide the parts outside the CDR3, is GAGVSQSPSNKVTEKGKDVELRCDPISGHTALYWYRQSLGQGLEFLIYFQGNSAPDKSGLPSDRFSAERTGGSVSTLTIQRTQQEDSAVYLCASSSTSYETQYFGPGTRLLVL.

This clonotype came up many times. CDR3 nucleotides: TGTGCCAGCAGTTTACTCCAGGGAAATGAGCAGTTCTTC. Amino acids: CASSLLQGNEQFF. The chain is built from TRBV7-2 and TRBJ2-1; D possibly corresponds to TRBD1 (5 bases). The CDR3 sequence is 13 residues long. V lost 6 bases and J 7 bases, leaving 13 bases between the germline ends. Germline CDR1 SGHTA, CDR2 FQGNSA.

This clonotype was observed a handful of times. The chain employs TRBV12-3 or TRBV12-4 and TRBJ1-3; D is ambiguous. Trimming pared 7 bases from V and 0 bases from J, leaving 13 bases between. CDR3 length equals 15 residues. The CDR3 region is CASIPLDGSGNTIYF. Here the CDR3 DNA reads TGTGCCAGCATCCCCTTGGACGGCTCTGGAAACACCATATATTTT.

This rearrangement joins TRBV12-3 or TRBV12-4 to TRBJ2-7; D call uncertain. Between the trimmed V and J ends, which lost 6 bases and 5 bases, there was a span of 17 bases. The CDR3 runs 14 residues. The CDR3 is CASSLGSFGNEQYF. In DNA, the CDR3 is TGTGCCAGCAGCCTGGGATCCTTCGGAAACGAGCAGTACTTC.

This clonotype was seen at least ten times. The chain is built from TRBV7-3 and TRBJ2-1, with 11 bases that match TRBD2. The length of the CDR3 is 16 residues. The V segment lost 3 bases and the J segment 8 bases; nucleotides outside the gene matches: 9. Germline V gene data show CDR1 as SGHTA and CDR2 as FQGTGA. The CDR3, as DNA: TGTGCCAGCAGCTTGCTAGGGACTAGCGGACCCGATGAGCAGTTCTTC. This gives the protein CASSLLGTSGPDEQFF.

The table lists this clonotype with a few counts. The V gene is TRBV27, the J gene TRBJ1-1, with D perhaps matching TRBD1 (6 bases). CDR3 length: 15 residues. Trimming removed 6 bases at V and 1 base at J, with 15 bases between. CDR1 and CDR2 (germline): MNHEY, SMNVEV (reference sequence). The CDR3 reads CASSPRGRENTEAFF. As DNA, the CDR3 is TGTGCCAGCAGCCCCAGGGGCCGTGAGAACACTGAAGCTTTCTTT.

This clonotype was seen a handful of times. CDR3 DNA sequence: TGTGCCACCTCCGAAGGGCGGTGGCAGTTCTTC. It yields the protein CATSEGRWQFF. V usage is TRBV15 and J usage is TRBJ2-1; no reliable D call. V was pared by 8 bases and J by 12 bases, with 14 bases between. This CDR3 comprises 11 residues. Germline V CDR1 and CDR2: LNHNV, YYDKDF (reference sequence).

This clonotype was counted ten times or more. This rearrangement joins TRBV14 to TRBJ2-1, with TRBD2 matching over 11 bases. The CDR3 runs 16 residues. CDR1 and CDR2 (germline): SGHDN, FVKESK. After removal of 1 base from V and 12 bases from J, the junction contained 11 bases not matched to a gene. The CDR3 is CASSQATSGIRIRQFF. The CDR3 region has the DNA TGTGCCAGCAGCCAAGCGACTAGCGGGATTCGGATTCGGCAGTTCTTC.

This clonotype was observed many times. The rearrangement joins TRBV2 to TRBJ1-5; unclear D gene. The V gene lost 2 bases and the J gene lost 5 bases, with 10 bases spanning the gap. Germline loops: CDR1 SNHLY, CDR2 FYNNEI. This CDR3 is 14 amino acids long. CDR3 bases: TGTGCCAGCAGTGAAACGGTCGGGTATCAGCCCCAGCATTTT. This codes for CASSETVGYQPQHF.

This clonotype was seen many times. The CDR3 nucleotides are TGTGCCAGCAGTTACCATCTCTCAAGGACTAGCTCCTACGAGCAGTACTTC. As protein: CASSYHLSRTSSYEQYF. The chain uses TRBV6-2 or TRBV6-3 and TRBJ2-7; 7 positions match TRBD2. This CDR3 is built from 17 residues. The J segment lost 0 bases and the V segment lost 2 bases, leaving 10 bases of the junction unmatched. Germline V gene sequence: CDR1 MNHEY, CDR2 SVGEGT.

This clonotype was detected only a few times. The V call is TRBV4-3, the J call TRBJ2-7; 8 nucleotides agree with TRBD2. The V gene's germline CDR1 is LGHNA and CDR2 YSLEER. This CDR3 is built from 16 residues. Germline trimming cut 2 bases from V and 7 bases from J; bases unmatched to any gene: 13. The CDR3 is CASSQWPSGSFQEQYF. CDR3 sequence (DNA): TGCGCCAGCAGCCAATGGCCGAGCGGGAGCTTTCAGGAGCAGTACTTC.

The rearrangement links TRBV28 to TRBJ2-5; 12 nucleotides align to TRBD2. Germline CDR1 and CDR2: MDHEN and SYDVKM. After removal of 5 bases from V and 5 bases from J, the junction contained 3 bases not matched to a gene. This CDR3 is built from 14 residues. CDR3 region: CASSRGLAGETQYF. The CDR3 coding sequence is TGTGCCAGCAGTCGCGGACTAGCGGGGGAGACCCAGTACTTC.

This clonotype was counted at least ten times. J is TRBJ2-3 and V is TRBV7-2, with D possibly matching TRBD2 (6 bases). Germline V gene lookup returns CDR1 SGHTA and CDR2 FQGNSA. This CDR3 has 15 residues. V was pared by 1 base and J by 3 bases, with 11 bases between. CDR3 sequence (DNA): TGTGCCAGCAGCTTAGTATGGCTAGCGACAGATACGCAGTATTTT. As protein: CASSLVWLATDTQYF.

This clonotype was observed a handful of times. The CDR3 here is CASSLDNAETQYF. The CDR3 bases are TGCGCCAGCAGCTTGGACAACGCGGAGACCCAGTACTTC. The chain recombines TRBV5-1 with TRBJ2-5; D remains ambiguous. The CDR3 length is 13 residues. Trimming took 0 bases from V and 5 from J, leaving 8 bases between them. Looked up from germline, CDR1 is SGHRS and CDR2 is YFSETQ. The full variable domain, completed using reference TRBV5-1 and TRBJ2-5, is KAGVTQTPRYLIKTRGQQVTLSCSPISGHRSVSWYQQTPGQGLQFLFEYFSETQRNKGNFPGRFSGRQFSNSRSEMNVSTLELGDSALYLCASSLDNAETQYFGPGTRLLVL.

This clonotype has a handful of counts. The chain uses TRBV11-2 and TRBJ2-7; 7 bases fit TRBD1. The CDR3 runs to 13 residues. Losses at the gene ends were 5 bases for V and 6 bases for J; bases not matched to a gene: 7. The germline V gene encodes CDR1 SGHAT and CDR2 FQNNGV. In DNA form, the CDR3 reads TGTGCCAGCAGCCCAGACAGGGCCCTCGAGCAGTACGTC. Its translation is CASSPDRALEQYV.

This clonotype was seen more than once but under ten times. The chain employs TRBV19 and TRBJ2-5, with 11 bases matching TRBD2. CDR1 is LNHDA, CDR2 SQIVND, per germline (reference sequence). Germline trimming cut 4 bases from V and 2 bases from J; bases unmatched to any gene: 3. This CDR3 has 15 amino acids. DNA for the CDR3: TGTGCCAGTAGTACCGGGACTAGCGGTCAAGAGACCCAGTACTTC. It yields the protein CASSTGTSGQETQYF.

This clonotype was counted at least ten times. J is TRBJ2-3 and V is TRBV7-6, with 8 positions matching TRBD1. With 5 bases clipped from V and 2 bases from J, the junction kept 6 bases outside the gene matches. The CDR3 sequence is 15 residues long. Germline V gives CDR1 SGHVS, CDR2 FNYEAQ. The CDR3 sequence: CASSPRDRLTDTQYF. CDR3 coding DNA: TGTGCCAGCAGCCCCCGGGACAGGCTCACAGATACGCAGTATTTT.

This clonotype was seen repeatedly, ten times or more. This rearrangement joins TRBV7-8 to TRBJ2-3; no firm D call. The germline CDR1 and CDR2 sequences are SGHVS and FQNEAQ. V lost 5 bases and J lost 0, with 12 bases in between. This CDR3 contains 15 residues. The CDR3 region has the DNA TGTGCCAGCAGCACTCCTTTCGAAAGCACAGATACGCAGTATTTT. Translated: CASSTPFESTDTQYF.

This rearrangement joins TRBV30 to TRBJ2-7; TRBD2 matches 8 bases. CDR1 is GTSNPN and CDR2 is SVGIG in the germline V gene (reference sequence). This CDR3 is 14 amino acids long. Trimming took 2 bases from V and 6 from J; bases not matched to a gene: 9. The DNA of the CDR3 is TGTGCCTGGAGTCCCTGGACTAGCAGCGCCGAGCAGTACTTC. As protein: CAWSPWTSSAEQYF.

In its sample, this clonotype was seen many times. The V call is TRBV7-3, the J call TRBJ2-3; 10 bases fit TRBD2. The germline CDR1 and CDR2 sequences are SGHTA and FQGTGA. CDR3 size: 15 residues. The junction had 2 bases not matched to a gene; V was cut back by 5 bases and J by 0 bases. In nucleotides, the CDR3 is TGTGCCAGCAGCCGGACTAGCGGTAGCACAGATACGCAGTATTTT. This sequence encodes CASSRTSGSTDTQYF.

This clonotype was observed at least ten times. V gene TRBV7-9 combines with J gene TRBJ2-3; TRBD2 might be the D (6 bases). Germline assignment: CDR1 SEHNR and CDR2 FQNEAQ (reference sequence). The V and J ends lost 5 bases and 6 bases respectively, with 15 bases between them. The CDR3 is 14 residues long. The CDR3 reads CASSPGGPGDTQYF. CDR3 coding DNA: TGTGCCAGCAGCCCCGGGGGTCCTGGGGATACGCAGTATTTT.